The entry that follows covers one T cell receptor beta chain sequence. The antigen it recognizes is unknown. No much larger clone is present one base from it, and per-base qualities are unavailable. This record belongs to a study of technical replicates of blood from a handful of donors (dated by TCRdb to the late 2010s). The library was produced with the immunoSEQ multiplex PCR assay. Here the immuneACCESS table is served through TCRdb, limited to in-frame sequences with V and J called. Missing clones are a known gap in these copies; in checked studies unresolved V genes cover under half, and the rest lacks a known reason. This sample gives about 64,000 clones in total; 86% of them show up just once. Of the sample, approximately 4.7% falls within the top ten clones. CDR1 and CDR2 are read off the germline V gene (reference sequence) as MNHEY and SMNVEV. The V end gives up 0 bases and the J end 5 bases, leaving 6 bases in the junction not matched to a gene. Spanning cysteine to phenylalanine, the CDR3 consists of 16 amino acids. Only the CDR3 part of the read is kept: 48 bases, read in frame from the first base.

The receptor chain draws on TRBV27 and TRBJ2-2; 7 junctional bases match TRBD2. The sequence was obtained from a human donor in good health. Some clones in this sample may be carry-over from other donors' samples. The sample comprised PBMCs. The CDR3 reads as follows: CASSLSVGRLTGELFF. The DNA reads TGTGCCAGCAGTTTATCTGTCGGGAGGTTGACCGGGGAGCTGTTTTTT.